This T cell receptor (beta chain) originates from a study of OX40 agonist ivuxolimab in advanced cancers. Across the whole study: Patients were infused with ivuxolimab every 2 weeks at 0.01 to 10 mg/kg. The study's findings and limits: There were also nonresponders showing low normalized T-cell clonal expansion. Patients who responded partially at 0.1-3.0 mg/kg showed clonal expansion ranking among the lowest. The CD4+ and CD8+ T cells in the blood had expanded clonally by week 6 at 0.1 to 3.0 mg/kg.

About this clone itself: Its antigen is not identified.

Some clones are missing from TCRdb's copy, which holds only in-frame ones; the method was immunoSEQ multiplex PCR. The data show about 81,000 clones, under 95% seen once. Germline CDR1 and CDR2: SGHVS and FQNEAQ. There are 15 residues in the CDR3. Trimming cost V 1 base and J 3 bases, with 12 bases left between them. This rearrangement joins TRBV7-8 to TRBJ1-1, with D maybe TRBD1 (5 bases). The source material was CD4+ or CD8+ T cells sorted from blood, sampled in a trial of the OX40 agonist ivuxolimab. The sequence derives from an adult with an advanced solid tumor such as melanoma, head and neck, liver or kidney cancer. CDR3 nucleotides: TGTGCCAGCAGCTTAGGAGGGGCCGGGGACACTGAAGCTTTCTTT. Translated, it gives CASSLGGAGDTEAFF.